This T cell receptor beta chain appears in the sequencing data of a study of PD-1 blockade in classical Hodgkin lymphoma. Overall study findings and caveats: Diminished baseline TCR diversity has been reported in newly diagnosed patients relative to healthy donors. Patients with a complete response exhibited baseline diversity comparable to newly diagnosed patients. Among the patients, those starting nivolumab under 1 year after ASCT were excluded.

Some clones are missing from TCRdb's copy, which holds only in-frame ones; the method was immunoSEQ multiplex PCR. There are some 93,000 clones in the sample; 78% occur only once, and roughly 9.4% lies in the top ten. Notes on this clone: Its antigen is not known.

The sample's time point: cycle 4 day 1 (C4D1), after 6 weeks of nivolumab. All the patients suffered relapse after autologous stem cell transplantation, and brentuximab vedotin exposure differed. Reported best responses ranged across complete response, partial response or progressive disease. V trimming: 0 bases; J trimming: 0 bases; junction bases outside the gene matches: 1. Germline V lookup: CDR1 SGHRS, CDR2 YFSETQ. This CDR3 region has 16 residues. The clonotype was recovered from a human donor with classical Hodgkin lymphoma. The specimen was peripheral blood mononuclear cells (PBMCs), collected before the fourth cycle of nivolumab. The gene calls are TRBV5-1 and TRBJ2-2; 8 positions agree with TRBD1. CDR3 sequence: CASSLGTGSNTGELFF. In DNA, the CDR3 is TGCGCCAGCAGCTTGGGGACAGGGTCGAACACCGGGGAGCTGTTTTTT.